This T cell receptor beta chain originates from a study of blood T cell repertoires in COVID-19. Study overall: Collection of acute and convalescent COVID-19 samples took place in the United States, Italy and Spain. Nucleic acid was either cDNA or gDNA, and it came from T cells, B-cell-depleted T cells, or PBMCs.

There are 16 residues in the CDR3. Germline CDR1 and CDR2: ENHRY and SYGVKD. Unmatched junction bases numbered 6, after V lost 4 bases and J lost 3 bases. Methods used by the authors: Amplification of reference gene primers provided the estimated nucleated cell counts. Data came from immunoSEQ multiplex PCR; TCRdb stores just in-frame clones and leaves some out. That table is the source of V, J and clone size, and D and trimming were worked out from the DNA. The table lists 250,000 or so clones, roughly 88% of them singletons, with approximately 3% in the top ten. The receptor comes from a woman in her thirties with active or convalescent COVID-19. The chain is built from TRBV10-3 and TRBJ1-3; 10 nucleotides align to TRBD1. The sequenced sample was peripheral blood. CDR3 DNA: TGTGCCATCAGTGCCGGACAGGGGGGGTTTGGAAACACCATATATTTT. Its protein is CAISAGQGGFGNTIYF.